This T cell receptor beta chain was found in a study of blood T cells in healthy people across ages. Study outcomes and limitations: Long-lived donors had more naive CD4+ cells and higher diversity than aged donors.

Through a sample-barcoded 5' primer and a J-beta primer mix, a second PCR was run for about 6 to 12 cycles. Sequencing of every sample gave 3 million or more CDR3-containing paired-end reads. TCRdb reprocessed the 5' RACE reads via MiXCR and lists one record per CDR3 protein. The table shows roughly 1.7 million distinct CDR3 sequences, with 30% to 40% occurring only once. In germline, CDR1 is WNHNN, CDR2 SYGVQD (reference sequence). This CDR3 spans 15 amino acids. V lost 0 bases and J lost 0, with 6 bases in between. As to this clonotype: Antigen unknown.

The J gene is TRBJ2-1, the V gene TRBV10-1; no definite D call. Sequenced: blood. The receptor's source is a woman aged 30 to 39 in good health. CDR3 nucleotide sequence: TGCGCCAGCAGTGAGTCCTTAATCTCCTACAATGAGCAGTTCTTC. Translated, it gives CASSESLISYNEQFF.